Given below is one T cell receptor (beta chain) in context. All patients were treatment-naive before thyroid surgery. These data belong to a study of metastatic and nonmetastatic thyroid tumors. Study background: Where malignant and benign thyroid patients were concerned, repertoires were compared across blood and tumor or nodule tissue.

With MiXCR, TCRdb reprocessed the PCR reads. The sample lists around 12,000 clones; more than 35% were seen once. The CDR3 consists of 14 residues. V lost 10 bases, J lost 5 bases, and 20 bases lay in between. From germline, CDR1 is MNHNS and CDR2 SASEGT. V usage is TRBV6-1 and J usage is TRBJ2-5; TRBD2 is a possible D gene (5 bases). The sequencing input was tumor tissue. The TCR comes from a female donor with papillary thyroid cancer or a benign thyroid nodule (not recorded which). Some clones in this sample may be carry-over from other donors' samples. The CDR3 here is CATSGAGPGETQYF. The CDR3 bases are TGTGCCACCTCGGGTGCGGGCCCCGGTGAGACCCAGTACTTC.